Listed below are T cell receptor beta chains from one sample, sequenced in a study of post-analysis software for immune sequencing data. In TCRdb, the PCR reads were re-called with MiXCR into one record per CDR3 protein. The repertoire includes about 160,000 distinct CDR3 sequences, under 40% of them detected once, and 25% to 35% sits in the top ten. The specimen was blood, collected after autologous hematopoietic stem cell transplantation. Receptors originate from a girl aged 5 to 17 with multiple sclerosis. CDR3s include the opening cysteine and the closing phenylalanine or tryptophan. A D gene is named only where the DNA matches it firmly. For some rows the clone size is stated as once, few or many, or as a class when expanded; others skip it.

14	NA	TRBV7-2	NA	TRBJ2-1	CASRPGPALNERFF	TGTGCCAGCCGACCGGGGCCGGCCCTGAATGAGCGGTTCTTC
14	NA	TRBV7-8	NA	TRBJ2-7	CASSLRDGSHEQYF	TGTGCCAGCAGCTTACGGGACGGGAGCCACGAGCAGTACTTC
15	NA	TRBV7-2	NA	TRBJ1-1	CASSPFGRGPTKAFF	TGTGCCAGCAGCCCATTTGGGAGGGGTCCCACTAAAGCTTTCTTT
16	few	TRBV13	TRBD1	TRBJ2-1	CAGSPAGTGDYNEQFF	TGTGCCGGCAGCCCCGCTGGGACAGGGGACTACAATGAGCAGTTCTTC
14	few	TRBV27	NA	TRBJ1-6	CASSWRDYNSPLHF	TGTGCCAGCAGTTGGCGGGATTATAATTCACCCCTCCACTTT
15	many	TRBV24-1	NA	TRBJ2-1	CATSDPKTGYNEQFF	TGTGCCACCAGTGATCCTAAGACGGGTTACAATGAGCAGTTCTTC
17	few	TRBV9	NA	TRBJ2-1	CASSGAATGGYPNEQFF	TGTGCCAGCAGCGGGGCCGCTACGGGTGGATACCCCAATGAGCAGTTCTTC
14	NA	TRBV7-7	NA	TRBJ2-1	CASSLRRASNEQFF	TGTGCTAGCAGCTTACGCCGGGCCAGCAATGAGCAGTTCTTC
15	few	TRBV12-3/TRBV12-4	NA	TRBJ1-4	CASSSLRHTNEKLFF	TGTGCCAGCAGTTCATTAAGGCACACTAATGAAAAACTGTTTTTT
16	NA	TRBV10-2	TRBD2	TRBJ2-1	CASSELTSGSKNEQFF	TGCGCCAGCAGTGAGTTGACTAGCGGGAGTAAGAATGAGCAGTTCTTC
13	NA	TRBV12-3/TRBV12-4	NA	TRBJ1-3	CASILNSGNTIYF	TGTGCCAGCATCCTAAACTCTGGAAACACCATATATTTT
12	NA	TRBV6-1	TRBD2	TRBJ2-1	CASSALAGEQFF	TGTGCCAGCAGTGCCTTAGCGGGAGAGCAGTTCTTC
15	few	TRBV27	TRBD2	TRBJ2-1	CASRLFSGSRNEQFF	TGTGCCAGCCGACTTTTTAGCGGGAGCAGGAATGAGCAGTTCTTC
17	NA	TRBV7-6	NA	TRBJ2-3	CASSLSSPGAVTDTQYF	TGTGCCAGCAGCTTATCCTCCCCTGGAGCGGTCACAGATACGCAGTATTTT
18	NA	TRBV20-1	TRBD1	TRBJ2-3	CSARGTPRDRDLADTQYF	TGCAGTGCTAGAGGGACCCCACGGGACAGGGATTTGGCAGATACGCAGTATTTT
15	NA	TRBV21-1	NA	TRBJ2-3	CASSHTVRRLNTQYF	TGTGCCAGCAGCCACACCGTCCGGCGACTAAATACGCAGTATTTT
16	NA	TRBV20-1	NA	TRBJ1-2	CSAPNPAAPALYGYTF	TGCAGTGCCCCTAACCCAGCGGCCCCGGCCCTCTATGGCTACACCTTC
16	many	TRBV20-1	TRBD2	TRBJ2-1	CSAREGGAGVGEEQFF	TGCAGTGCTAGAGAAGGCGGAGCGGGAGTGGGGGAAGAGCAGTTCTTC
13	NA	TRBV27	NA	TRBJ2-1	CASSFSLGNEQFF	TGTGCCAGCAGTTTCAGTCTGGGGAATGAGCAGTTCTTC
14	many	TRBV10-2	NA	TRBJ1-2	CASSESAEGYGYTF	TGCGCCAGCAGTGAGTCGGCGGAAGGCTATGGCTACACCTTC
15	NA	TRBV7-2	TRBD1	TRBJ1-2	CASSAQGQANYGYTF	TGTGCCAGCAGCGCCCAGGGACAGGCTAACTATGGCTACACCTTC
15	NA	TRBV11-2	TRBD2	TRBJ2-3	CASSFFAGVLDTQYF	TGTGCCAGCAGCTTCTTCGCGGGAGTATTAGATACGCAGTATTTT
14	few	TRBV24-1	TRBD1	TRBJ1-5	CATSATGRYQPQHF	TGTGCCACCAGTGCGACAGGGAGATATCAGCCCCAGCATTTT
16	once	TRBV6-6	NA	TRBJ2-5	CASSDRRRSPMKTQYF	TGTGCCAGCAGCGATCGCCGCAGATCCCCGATGAAGACCCAGTACTTC